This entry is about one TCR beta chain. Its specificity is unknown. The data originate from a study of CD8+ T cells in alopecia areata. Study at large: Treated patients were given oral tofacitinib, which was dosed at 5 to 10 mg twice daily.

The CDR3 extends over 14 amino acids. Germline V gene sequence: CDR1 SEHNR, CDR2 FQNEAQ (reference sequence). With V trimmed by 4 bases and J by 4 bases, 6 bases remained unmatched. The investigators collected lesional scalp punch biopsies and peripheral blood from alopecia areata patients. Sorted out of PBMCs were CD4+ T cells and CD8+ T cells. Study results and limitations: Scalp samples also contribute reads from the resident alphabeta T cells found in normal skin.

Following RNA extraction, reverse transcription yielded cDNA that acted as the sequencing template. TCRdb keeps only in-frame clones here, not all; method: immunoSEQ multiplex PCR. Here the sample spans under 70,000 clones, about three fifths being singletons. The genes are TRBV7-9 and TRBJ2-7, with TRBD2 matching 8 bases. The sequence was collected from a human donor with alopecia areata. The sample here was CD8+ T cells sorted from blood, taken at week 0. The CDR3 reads CASSSGGTSYEQYF. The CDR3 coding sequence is TGTGCCAGCAGCTCCGGGGGGACTAGTTACGAGCAGTACTTC.